This is a list of T cell receptor beta chains from one sample in a study. One entry per CDR3 protein, called by TCRdb with MiXCR from the RT-PCR reads. Among 650,000 to 800,000 distinct CDR3 sequences, approximately 15% were seen once, and the ten largest hold about 3.9%. Sequencing was performed on memory CD4+ T cells from blood. The source is a female donor in good health, serving as a healthy control. Each CDR3 is given with its conserved first and last residue. The D gene is left open where the match is weak. Clone size is stated in some rows and not others, as once, few, many or a class when expanded.

D: NA; V: TRBV5-1; size: few; J: TRBJ1-3; CDR3: CASSFSSGPGNTIYF; DNA: TGCGCCAGCAGCTTCAGTTCCGGGCCCGGAAACACCATATATTTT
D: NA; V: TRBV12-3/TRBV12-4; size: few; J: TRBJ2-1; CDR3: CASKIRFPTYNEQFF; DNA: TGTGCCAGCAAAATCAGGTTCCCCACCTACAATGAGCAGTTCTTC
D: NA; V: TRBV7-2; size: NA; J: TRBJ1-2; CDR3: CASSLGSPGIEFGYTF; DNA: TGTGCCAGCAGCCTTGGGTCCCCGGGTATAGAGTTTGGCTACACCTTC
D: TRBD2; V: TRBV7-2; size: NA; J: TRBJ2-1; CDR3: CASSRGLAGNNEQFF; DNA: TGTGCCAGCAGCCGGGGACTAGCGGGTAACAATGAGCAGTTCTTC
D: NA; V: TRBV5-6; size: NA; J: TRBJ2-1; CDR3: CASSLTIGSSYNEQFF; DNA: TGTGCCAGCAGCTTAACCATAGGCAGCTCCTACAATGAGCAGTTCTTC
D: NA; V: TRBV12-3/TRBV12-4; size: many; J: TRBJ1-1; CDR3: CASSFDRSRTEAFF; DNA: TGTGCCAGCAGTTTCGACAGGTCGCGGACTGAAGCTTTCTTT
D: TRBD2; V: TRBV12-3/TRBV12-4; size: NA; J: TRBJ2-3; CDR3: CASSFASGRTQYF; DNA: TGTGCCAGCAGTTTCGCTAGCGGGAGAACGCAGTATTTT
D: TRBD1; V: TRBV5-1; size: NA; J: TRBJ1-4; CDR3: CASSRDRVTTNEKLFF; DNA: TGCGCCAGCAGCCGGGACAGAGTCACAACTAATGAAAAACTGTTTTTT
D: NA; V: TRBV5-1; size: few; J: TRBJ2-3; CDR3: CASSLDTNRVPDTQYF; DNA: TGCGCCAGCAGCTTGGATACTAATAGAGTTCCAGATACGCAGTATTTT
D: NA; V: TRBV6-5; size: few; J: TRBJ1-1; CDR3: CASSRTWDPNTEAFF; DNA: TGTGCCAGCAGTCGCACCTGGGATCCGAACACTGAAGCTTTCTTT
D: TRBD1; V: TRBV6-2/TRBV6-3; size: NA; J: TRBJ1-5; CDR3: CASRSTGLVNQPQHF; DNA: TGTGCCAGCAGGTCGACAGGGTTGGTGAATCAGCCCCAGCATTTT
D: NA; V: TRBV19; size: few; J: TRBJ1-5; CDR3: CASKGRSPYSNQPQHF; DNA: TGTGCCAGTAAAGGGAGGAGTCCTTATAGCAATCAGCCCCAGCATTTT
D: NA; V: TRBV5-1; size: NA; J: TRBJ2-2; CDR3: CASTPPGSNTGELFF; DNA: TGCGCCAGCACCCCTCCAGGGTCGAACACCGGGGAGCTGTTTTTT
D: NA; V: TRBV6-1; size: once; J: TRBJ2-7; CDR3: CASSPRATPVEQYF; DNA: TGTGCCAGCAGTCCGCGGGCCACGCCAGTCGAGCAGTACTTC
D: NA; V: TRBV7-9; size: few; J: TRBJ1-2; CDR3: CASSLGGGTYGYTF; DNA: TGTGCCAGCAGCTTAGGCGGGGGTACCTATGGCTACACCTTC
D: NA; V: TRBV7-8; size: NA; J: TRBJ2-5; CDR3: CASSLYSGQETQYF; DNA: TGTGCCAGCAGCTTATATTCAGGGCAAGAGACCCAGTACTTC
D: NA; V: TRBV7-3; size: few; J: TRBJ1-5; CDR3: CASSLGDRRRPQHF; DNA: TGTGCCAGCAGCTTAGGAGACAGGAGGCGGCCCCAGCATTTT
D: TRBD2; V: TRBV6-5; size: NA; J: TRBJ2-4; CDR3: CASSTTSGRRGTKNIQYF; DNA: TGTGCCAGCAGTACGACTAGCGGGAGGAGAGGGACCAAAAACATTCAGTACTTC
D: TRBD1; V: TRBV7-3; size: few; J: TRBJ1-1; CDR3: CASSATRDRGYSEAFF; DNA: TGTGCCAGCAGCGCAACCCGGGACAGGGGGTATTCTGAAGCTTTCTTT
D: TRBD1; V: TRBV20-1; size: many; J: TRBJ2-7; CDR3: CSAPNRGFGSYEQYF; DNA: TGCAGTGCACCGAACAGGGGCTTTGGCTCCTACGAGCAGTACTTC
D: NA; V: TRBV28; size: NA; J: TRBJ1-2; CDR3: CASSSSPTGSLLGGYTF; DNA: TGTGCCAGCAGTTCGTCCCCTACAGGGAGCTTACTGGGAGGCTACACCTTC
D: NA; V: TRBV12-3/TRBV12-4; size: many; J: TRBJ2-5; CDR3: CASSRWGTQETQYF; DNA: TGTGCCAGCAGCCGCTGGGGGACCCAAGAGACCCAGTACTTC
D: NA; V: TRBV5-5; size: NA; J: TRBJ2-5; CDR3: CASSLGTRQGGTQYF; DNA: TGTGCCAGCAGCTTGGGCACACGGCAGGGGGGGACCCAGTACTTC
D: TRBD1; V: TRBV7-2; size: many; J: TRBJ2-2; CDR3: CASSPGQGWTGELFF; DNA: TGTGCCAGCAGCCCGGGACAGGGATGGACCGGGGAGCTGTTTTTT
D: NA; V: TRBV7-7; size: many; J: TRBJ2-7; CDR3: CASSSHEGGEQYF; DNA: TGTGCTAGCAGCTCCCATGAGGGTGGCGAGCAGTACTTC
D: TRBD2; V: TRBV20-1; size: NA; J: TRBJ2-4; CDR3: CSARDRLAGVWNIQYF; DNA: TGCAGTGCTAGAGATCGACTAGCGGGGGTTTGGAACATTCAGTACTTC
D: TRBD1; V: TRBV6-6; size: NA; J: TRBJ1-2; CDR3: CASRFTGAYGYTF; DNA: TGTGCCAGCAGGTTCACAGGGGCCTATGGCTACACCTTC
D: NA; V: TRBV6-4; size: many; J: TRBJ2-2; CDR3: CASSVQQGSGELFF; DNA: TGTGCCAGCAGTGTACAACAGGGTTCCGGGGAGCTGTTTTTT
D: NA; V: TRBV7-2; size: many; J: TRBJ2-1; CDR3: CASSLAAGQYNEQFF; DNA: TGTGCCAGCAGCTTAGCGGCAGGCCAGTACAATGAGCAGTTCTTC
D: NA; V: TRBV30; size: few; J: TRBJ1-2; CDR3: CAWSETANYGYTF; DNA: TGTGCCTGGAGTGAGACGGCTAACTATGGCTACACCTTC
D: TRBD2; V: TRBV9; size: NA; J: TRBJ2-7; CDR3: CASSPGGGPPGNEQYF; DNA: TGTGCCAGCAGCCCCGGGGGAGGGCCCCCCGGCAACGAGCAGTACTTC
D: TRBD2; V: TRBV20-1; size: many; J: TRBJ2-1; CDR3: CSASFAGGRSYNEQFF; DNA: TGCAGTGCTAGTTTTGCGGGAGGTCGCTCCTACAATGAGCAGTTCTTC
D: TRBD2; V: TRBV10-2; size: few; J: TRBJ2-7; CDR3: CASKRGTTPSYEQYF; DNA: TGCGCCAGCAAAAGAGGGACTACCCCATCCTACGAGCAGTACTTC
D: NA; V: TRBV3-1; size: NA; J: TRBJ1-5; CDR3: CASSQGGRSNQPQHF; DNA: TGTGCCAGCAGCCAAGGGGGACGGAGCAATCAGCCCCAGCATTTT
D: NA; V: TRBV7-7; size: few; J: TRBJ1-1; CDR3: CASSPGPHTGPMNTEAFF; DNA: TGTGCCAGCAGCCCTGGGCCCCACACAGGACCCATGAACACTGAAGCTTTCTTT
D: NA; V: TRBV7-3; size: few; J: TRBJ1-6; CDR3: CASSLTGQYNSPLHF; DNA: TGTGCCAGCAGCTTGACCGGGCAATATAATTCACCCCTCCACTTT
D: NA; V: TRBV20-1; size: NA; J: TRBJ2-1; CDR3: CSAIDPGSSYNEQFF; DNA: TGCAGTGCTATAGATCCGGGGAGCTCCTACAATGAGCAGTTCTTC
D: NA; V: TRBV20-1; size: many; J: TRBJ2-7; CDR3: CSASEGVYEQYF; DNA: TGCAGTGCCTCCGAGGGAGTCTACGAGCAGTACTTC
D: TRBD2; V: TRBV7-8; size: many; J: TRBJ2-1; CDR3: CASSSGLAGPYNEQFF; DNA: TGTGCCAGCAGCTCGGGACTAGCGGGCCCCTACAATGAGCAGTTCTTC
D: TRBD1; V: TRBV6-2/TRBV6-3; size: few; J: TRBJ1-5; CDR3: CASSSETGGHSNQPQHF; DNA: TGTGCCAGCAGCAGTGAGACAGGGGGACATAGCAATCAGCCCCAGCATTTT
D: NA; V: TRBV6-5; size: few; J: TRBJ1-5; CDR3: CASSSEGPTFLPQHF; DNA: TGTGCCAGCAGTTCGGAGGGCCCAACCTTTTTGCCCCAGCATTTT
D: NA; V: TRBV9; size: many; J: TRBJ1-1; CDR3: CASSVDGRNTEAFF; DNA: TGTGCCAGCAGCGTAGACGGCCGGAACACTGAAGCTTTCTTT
D: NA; V: TRBV24-1; size: few; J: TRBJ2-1; CDR3: CATSDPQGPNEQFF; DNA: TGTGCCACCAGTGATCCTCAGGGGCCCAATGAGCAGTTCTTC
D: NA; V: TRBV7-2; size: NA; J: TRBJ1-5; CDR3: CASSLDHVNQPQHF; DNA: TGTGCCAGCAGCTTAGATCATGTGAATCAGCCCCAGCATTTT
D: NA; V: TRBV7-2; size: many; J: TRBJ1-2; CDR3: CASSTDGRSYGYTF; DNA: TGTGCCAGCAGCACGGACGGGAGGTCCTATGGCTACACCTTC